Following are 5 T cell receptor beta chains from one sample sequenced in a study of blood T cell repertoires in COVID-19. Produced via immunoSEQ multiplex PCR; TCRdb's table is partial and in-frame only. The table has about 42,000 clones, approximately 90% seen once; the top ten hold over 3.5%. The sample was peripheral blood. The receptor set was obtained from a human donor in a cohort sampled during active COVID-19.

CDR3 sequence reads: CTSSQDRSSASRDTQYF. The CDR3 DNA reads as TGCACCAGCAGCCAAGATCGGTCTAGCGCTAGCAGGGATACGCAGTATTTT. The chain recombines TRBV1 with TRBJ2-3; the table's D call, TRBD2, has no DNA check behind it. TRBV1 is given as a pseudogene. The CDR3 loop spans 17 amino acids.

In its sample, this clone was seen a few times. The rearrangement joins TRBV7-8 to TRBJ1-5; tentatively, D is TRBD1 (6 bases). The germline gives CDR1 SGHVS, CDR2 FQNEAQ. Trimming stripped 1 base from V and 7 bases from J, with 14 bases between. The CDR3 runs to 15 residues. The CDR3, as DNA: TGTGCCAGCAGCTTAGGGGACACATATAGCCAGCCCCAGCATTTT. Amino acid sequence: CASSLGDTYSQPQHF.

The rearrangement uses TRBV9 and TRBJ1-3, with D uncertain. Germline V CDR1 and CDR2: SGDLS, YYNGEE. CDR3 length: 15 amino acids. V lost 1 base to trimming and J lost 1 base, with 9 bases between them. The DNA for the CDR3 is TGTGCCAGCAGCGTAACGGGGTATTCTGGAAACACCATATATTTT. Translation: CASSVTGYSGNTIYF. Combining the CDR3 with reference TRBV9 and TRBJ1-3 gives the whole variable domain DSGVTQTPKHLITATGQRVTLRCSPRSGDLSVYWYQQSLDQGLQFLIQYYNGEERAKGNILERFSAQQFPDLHSELNLSSLELGDSALYFCASSVTGYSGNTIYFGEGSWLTVV.

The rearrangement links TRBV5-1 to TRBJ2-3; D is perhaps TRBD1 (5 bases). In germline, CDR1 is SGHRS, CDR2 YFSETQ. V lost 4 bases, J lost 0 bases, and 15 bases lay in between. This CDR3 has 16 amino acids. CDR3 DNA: TGCGCCAGCAGCCCCAGAGGTGGGGCGAGCACAGATACGCAGTATTTT. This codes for CASSPRGGASTDTQYF. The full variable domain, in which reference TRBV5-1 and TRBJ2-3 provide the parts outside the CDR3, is KAGVTQTPRYLIKTRGQQVTLSCSPISGHRSVSWYQQTPGQGLQFLFEYFSETQRNKGNFPGRFSGRQFSNSRSEMNVSTLELGDSALYLCASSPRGGASTDTQYFGPGTRLTVL.

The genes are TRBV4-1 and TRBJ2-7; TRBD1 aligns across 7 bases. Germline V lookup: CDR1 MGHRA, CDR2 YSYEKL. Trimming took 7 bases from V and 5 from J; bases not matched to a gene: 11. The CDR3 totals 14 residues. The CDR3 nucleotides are TGCGCCAGCAAAGGACAGGTTGGCTTCGACGAGCAGTACTTC. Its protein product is CASKGQVGFDEQYF.